This T cell receptor (beta chain) was sequenced during a study of T cell responses to AZD1222 COVID-19 vaccine. Study-level points and caveats: When two AZD1222 doses had been given, Spike-specific TCR breadth and depth rose.

In its sample, this clone ranks as large. Its antigen is as yet unknown. Trimming pared 3 bases from V and 2 bases from J, leaving 8 bases between. In germline, CDR1 is SGHVS, CDR2 FNYEAQ. There are 13 residues in the CDR3. Data came from immunoSEQ multiplex PCR; TCRdb stores just in-frame clones and leaves some out. The sample gives 100,000 to 120,000 clones, more than 75% of which show up once; 9% to 9.5% is in the top ten. The V gene is TRBV7-6, the J gene TRBJ2-7; D ambiguous. This receptor was taken from an adult in good health. The specimen comprised peripheral blood, sampled on day 0 of AZD1222 vaccination. The CDR3 DNA follows: TGTGCCAGCAGCTTCAACCCAACCTACGAGCAGTACTTC. This codes for CASSFNPTYEQYF.